This paragraph covers one TCR beta chain sequence. Antigen: not known. The data were taken from a study of spatial heterogeneity in lung cancer. The overall study: Correlation of TCR transcript counts in tumor regions with a T cell module score from matched bulk RNA-seq was strong. Study-wide points: Tracking of tumor mutation counts was seen in expanded intratumoral alpha and beta TCR counts. Ubiquitous and regional expanded TCR counts correlated with ubiquitous and regional nonsynonymous mutations, respectively. Tumor T cell coverage was estimated at around 7% for alpha and under 15% for beta chains.

The time point denotes: sample taken at primary tumor resection. No cell sorting; template was whole RNA from tumor, lung tissue or PBMC. TCRdb re-called the 5' RACE reads through MiXCR, storing one row per CDR3 protein. Of fewer than 7,500 distinct CDR3 sequences listed, 18% are singletons. Losses at the gene ends were 0 bases for V and 4 bases for J; bases not matched to a gene: 5. The CDR3 sequence is 16 residues long. CDR1 and CDR2 (germline): SGHRS, YFSETQ. The input for sequencing was lung tumor tissue, taken at surgery. The rearrangement links TRBV5-1 to TRBJ2-7; 12 bases agree with TRBD2. The sequence came from a female donor with early-stage non-small cell lung cancer. CDR3 amino acids: CASSLALTSGGYEQYF. For the CDR3, the DNA is TGCGCCAGCAGCTTGGCCCTAACTAGCGGGGGGTACGAGCAGTACTTC.